Each of the 24 T cell receptor beta chains below was sequenced from the same sample in a study of shared clonotypes between healthy human individuals. Method: immunoSEQ multiplex PCR; TCRdb's copy keeps in-frame clones and lacks some. The sample holds a few hundred thousand clones; 80% to 90% are singletons and the top ten take around 15%. Sequencing input: memory CD8+ T cells sorted from blood. Subset reported: CD45RO+ cells pooled with CCR7-negative TemRA cells. The receptors originated from a man between 18 and 29 years old in good health.

This chain connects TRBV27 to TRBJ2-7; D is perhaps TRBD1 (6 bases). V was trimmed by 5 bases and J by 4 bases, leaving 15 bases between them. The length of the CDR3 is 14 residues. The germline CDR1 and CDR2 sequences are MNHEY and SMNVEV (reference sequence). Here the CDR3 DNA reads TGTGCCAGCAGTCCAAACCTAGGGGGATACGAGCAGTACTTC. Encoded protein: CASSPNLGGYEQYF.

This clone was counted ten times or more. The V and J genes are TRBV7-8 and TRBJ2-7, with TRBD2 matching 9 bases. This CDR3 comprises 15 residues. Per the germline V gene, CDR1 is SGHVS and CDR2 is FQNEAQ. J lost 3 bases, V lost 5 bases, and 8 bases had no gene match. CDR3 nucleotide sequence: TGTGCCAGCAGCCCGGGGGAGCGGGGGGACTACGAGCAGTACTTC. It specifies CASSPGERGDYEQYF. The complete variable domain, with remaining parts taken from reference TRBV7-8 and TRBJ2-7, reads GAGVSQSPRYKVAKRGQDVALRCDPISGHVSLFWYQQALGQGPEFLTYFQNEAQLDKSGLPSDRFFAERPEGSVSTLKIQRTQQEDSAVYLCASSPGERGDYEQYFGPGTRLTVT.

The rearrangement links TRBV9 to TRBJ2-7, with D possibly being TRBD1 (8 bases). V lost 0 bases and J 4 bases, leaving 14 bases between the germline ends. Germline CDR1 reads SGDLS; CDR2 reads YYNGEE. CDR3 length: 15 residues. CDR3: CASSVGGQGGYEQYF. As DNA, the CDR3 is TGTGCCAGCAGCGTAGGAGGACAGGGAGGGTACGAGCAGTACTTC.

CDR3 in amino acids: CACTNRGRDYGYTF. In DNA, the CDR3 is TGTGCCTGCACGAACAGGGGGCGCGACTATGGCTACACCTTC. The chain is built from TRBV30 and TRBJ1-2, with 9 bases that match TRBD1. The CDR3 covers 14 residues. Germline V gene lookup returns CDR1 GTSNPN and CDR2 SVGIG (reference sequence). With V trimmed by 6 bases and J by 3 bases, 8 bases remained unmatched.

This chain joins TRBV27 and TRBJ2-1; TRBD2 matches at 9 bases. The V gene end was trimmed by 6 bases and the J gene end by 5 bases; junction bases not matched to a gene: 8. CDR3 length: 15 amino acids. CDR1 and CDR2 from the germline V gene are MNHEY and SMNVEV (reference sequence). For the CDR3, the DNA is TGTGCCAGCAGACCACTAGCGGGTTCCCACAATGAGCAGTTCTTC. Protein sequence: CASRPLAGSHNEQFF.

This chain connects TRBV10-2 to TRBJ2-7; D gene ambiguous. Germline V gene lookup returns CDR1 WSHSY and CDR2 SAAADI. V was pared by 3 bases and J by 3 bases, with 15 bases between. The CDR3 has 15 residues. The CDR3 DNA is TGCGCCAGCAGTGATAAGGGTTATTTGGGCTACGAGCAGTACTTC. Its protein is CASSDKGYLGYEQYF.

The rearrangement joins TRBV6-5 to TRBJ2-3, with D unresolved. Trimming stripped 0 bases from V and 4 bases from J, with 11 bases between. This CDR3 region has 15 residues. The germline CDR1 and CDR2 sequences are MNHEY and SVGAGI. In DNA, the CDR3 is TGTGCCAGCAGTTACTCGGTGGGCAGTGCAGATACGCAGTATTTT. Translating gives CASSYSVGSADTQYF.

V gene TRBV7-2 combines with J gene TRBJ2-7; D perhaps matches TRBD1 (6 bases). V was pared by 6 bases and J by 3 bases, with 15 bases between. The germline V gene has CDR1 SGHTA and CDR2 FQGNSA. This CDR3 has 14 residues. In DNA, the CDR3 is TGTGCCAGCAGTACAGGGCGGAGTAGCTACGAGCAGTACTTC. Translated, it gives CASSTGRSSYEQYF.

The chain couples TRBV30 to TRBJ2-3, with TRBD1 identical over 8 bases. Trimming removed 1 base from V and 7 bases from J; junction bases left unmatched: 22. The CDR3 loop spans 19 amino acids. CDR1 is GTSNPN, CDR2 SVGIG, per germline (reference sequence). This CDR3 reads CAWSAKELEGQDIVNTQYF. The CDR3 nucleotides read TGTGCCTGGAGTGCGAAGGAACTCGAGGGACAGGATATCGTTAATACGCAGTATTTT.

V usage is TRBV10-3 and J usage is TRBJ1-2; D gene unclear. This CDR3 contains 14 residues. Per germline, CDR1 ENHRY and CDR2 SYGVKD. Between the trimmed V and J ends, which lost 6 bases and 0 bases, there was a span of 11 bases. The CDR3: CAISPGRPNYGYTF. The DNA for the CDR3 is TGTGCCATCAGCCCCGGACGGCCTAACTATGGCTACACCTTC.

The chain employs TRBV7-9 and TRBJ1-5; unclear D gene. V was cut by 8 bases and J by 0 bases, with 14 bases left in between. CDR1 is SEHNR, CDR2 FQNEAQ, per germline (reference sequence). This CDR3 region has 15 residues. The CDR3 DNA sequence: TGTGCCAGCCAGCAAGGAGGGTATAGCAATCAGCCCCAGCATTTT. It translates to CASQQGGYSNQPQHF.

The chain uses TRBV12-2 and TRBJ1-1; whether TRBD1, the table's D call, matches the DNA was not checked. TRBV12-2 is designated a pseudogene. The CDR3 is 16 residues long. CDR3 loop: CASRLSLGQENTEAFF. CDR3 in DNA: TGTGCAAGTCGCTTATCGCTAGGACAGGAGAACACTGAAGCTTTCTTT.

A single count supports this clone. The chain joins TRBV9 to TRBJ2-7, with 7 bases aligning to TRBD1. J gave up 9 bases and V 5 bases, and 17 bases lay outside the gene matches. Looked up from germline, CDR1 is SGDLS and CDR2 is YYNGEE. This CDR3 spans 15 amino acids. CDR3 DNA sequence: TGTGCCAGCAGTAGCACAGGGGAGCGGTGGAGTGGGCAGTACTTC. This sequence encodes CASSSTGERWSGQYF.

The genes are TRBV10-3 and TRBJ1-2; 9 nucleotides match TRBD1. The V gene's germline CDR1 is ENHRY and CDR2 SYGVKD. Trimming removed 6 bases from V and 5 bases from J; junction bases left unmatched: 7. The CDR3 runs to 14 residues. The CDR3 spells CAIRATGTGYGYTF. The CDR3 DNA reads as TGTGCCATCAGAGCAACCGGGACAGGGTATGGCTACACCTTC.

This chain connects TRBV5-1 to TRBJ2-5; the D gene is possibly TRBD2 (6 bases). CDR3 length: 17 amino acids. Germline CDR1 is SGHRS and CDR2 is YFSETQ. V shed 0 bases and J shed 4 bases, with 19 bases lying between them. The CDR3 nucleotides read TGCGCCAGCAGCTTGGCCACAGGACTGGGGGGAGGAGAGACCCAGTACTTC. Its protein product is CASSLATGLGGGETQYF.

The rearrangement joins TRBV10-2 to TRBJ1-4; D is uncertain. Germline-derived CDR1 and CDR2 are WSHSY and SAAADI. CDR3 length: 14 amino acids. V lost 2 bases, J lost 0 bases, and 4 bases lay in between. Here the CDR3 DNA reads TGCGCCAGCAGTGAGCTTTCAACTAATGAAAAACTGTTTTTT. Amino acid sequence: CASSELSTNEKLFF.

The chain uses TRBV7-9 and TRBJ2-5; 10 bases are shared with TRBD2. The junction had 13 bases not matched to a gene; V was cut back by 5 bases and J by 1 base. This CDR3 spans 18 amino acids. Germline CDR1 is SEHNR and CDR2 is FQNEAQ (reference sequence). The CDR3 DNA is TGTGCCAGCAGCCCGCGTTATGGAGCGGGGGGGCGCCAAGAGACCCAGTACTTC. As protein: CASSPRYGAGGRQETQYF.

The V gene is TRBV5-4, the J gene TRBJ2-7, with D tentatively TRBD2 (5 bases). Germline values: CDR1 SGHNT, CDR2 YYREEE (reference sequence). Trimming pared 0 bases from V and 4 bases from J, leaving 11 bases between. The CDR3 is made up of 14 amino acids. The CDR3 DNA sequence: TGTGCCAGCAGCTTGGCGGGCAGCGGTTACGAGCAGTACTTC. Translation: CASSLAGSGYEQYF. The whole variable domain, filled in from reference TRBV5-4 and TRBJ2-7, reads ETGVTQSPTHLIKTRGQQVTLRCSSQSGHNTVSWYQQALGQGPQFIFQYYREEENGRGNFPPRFSGLQFPNYSSELNVNALELDDSALYLCASSLAGSGYEQYFGPGTRLTVT.

In this sample, this clone turned up once. For the CDR3, the DNA is TGTGCCAGCAGTTACTCGGTCGGAGTCACAGATACGCAGTATTTT. Translation: CASSYSVGVTDTQYF. The chain couples TRBV6-5 to TRBJ2-3; D call uncertain. Trimming shortened V by 0 bases and J by 2 bases, and 9 bases separated the two germline ends. The CDR3 spans 15 residues. The germline CDR1 and CDR2 sequences are MNHEY and SVGAGI.

This clone was detected only once. The chain recombines TRBV7-9 with TRBJ1-2, with 11 bases aligning to TRBD1. The CDR3 length is 17 residues. V dropped 4 bases and J dropped 2; count of bases not matched to a gene: 9. Germline lookup yields CDR1 SEHNR and CDR2 FQNEAQ (reference sequence). The CDR3 coding sequence is TGTGCCAGCAGCTCGAGGACAGGGGGCGCGGCGAACTATGGCTACACCTTC. Amino acid sequence: CASSSRTGGAANYGYTF.

V gene TRBV9 combines with J gene TRBJ2-5; 9 bases map to TRBD1. The trim removed 3 bases at V and 1 base at J, leaving 4 bases unmatched. Germline-derived CDR1 and CDR2 are SGDLS and YYNGEE. CDR3 length: 15 residues. The CDR3 bases are TGTGCCAGCAGCGGGAACAGGGGGCCCCAAGAGACCCAGTACTTC. It encodes CASSGNRGPQETQYF.

V gene TRBV9 combines with J gene TRBJ1-3, with D possibly TRBD1 on 6 matching bases. This CDR3 is 16 amino acids long. Germline V gene sequence: CDR1 SGDLS, CDR2 YYNGEE. V was pared by 0 bases and J by 11 bases, with 21 bases between. The DNA of the CDR3 is TGTGCCAGCAGCGTAGAGGGGGAAGGCTGGGAAACCGCCATATATTTT. Its translation is CASSVEGEGWETAIYF. Using reference TRBV9 and TRBJ1-3 for the parts outside the CDR3, the full variable domain is DSGVTQTPKHLITATGQRVTLRCSPRSGDLSVYWYQQSLDQGLQFLIQYYNGEERAKGNILERFSAQQFPDLHSELNLSSLELGDSALYFCASSVEGEGWETAIYFGEGSWLTVV.

V is TRBV27 and J is TRBJ2-7; TRBD1 agrees at 7 bases. CDR1 and CDR2 (germline): MNHEY, SMNVEV (reference sequence). This CDR3 spans 13 amino acids. The V segment lost 10 bases and the J segment 6 bases; nucleotides outside the gene matches: 12. CDR3 amino acids: CATRQGPSREQYF. The CDR3 bases are TGTGCCACCAGACAGGGTCCATCCCGCGAGCAGTACTTC.

With respect to this clone: The sample holds other DNA sequences that translate to the same CDR3. The chain has TRBV7-9 and TRBJ2-7; D unresolved. V lost 4 bases and J 3 bases, leaving 7 bases between the germline ends. Germline CDR1 and CDR2: SEHNR and FQNEAQ (reference sequence). The CDR3 loop spans 12 amino acids. This chain's CDR3 is CASSSTGYEQYF. DNA for the CDR3: TGTGCCAGCAGCTCGACGGGCTACGAGCAGTACTTC.